This is a list of T cell receptor beta chains from one sample in a study of blood T cell repertoires in COVID-19. Produced via immunoSEQ multiplex PCR; TCRdb's table is partial and in-frame only. The sample lists about 140,000 clones, over 60% occurring once. The specimen was PBMCs or T cells enriched from blood (not recorded which). These receptors came from a woman in her 50s who had recovered from COVID-19. CDR3s include the opening cysteine and the closing phenylalanine or tryptophan. D genes are given only for firm matches. For some rows the clone size is stated as once, few or many, or as a class when expanded; others skip it.

.,14,TRBJ2-1,TRBD2,TRBV10-3,TGTGCCATCAGCACCGGGACTATATACAATGAGCAGTTCTTC,CAISTGTIYNEQFF
.,13,TRBJ2-7,.,TRBV11-3,TGTGCCAGCAGCTTAGGGGGGGAATACGAGCAGTACTTC,CASSLGGEYEQYF
.,15,TRBJ1-5,.,TRBV9,TGTGCCAGCAGTACCGACGGAGGGTACAATCAGCCCCAGCATTTT,CASSTDGGYNQPQHF
once,16,TRBJ2-1,TRBD2,TRBV5-1,TGCGCCAGCAGCCCTGGGACTAGCGGGCTGGGGCATGAGCAGTTCTTC,CASSPGTSGLGHEQFF
.,14,TRBJ2-3,TRBD1,TRBV3-1/TRBV3-2,TGTGCCAGCAGCTACAGACAGGGTGTAGATACGCAGTATTTT,CASSYRQGVDTQYF
few,15,TRBJ2-7,TRBD2,TRBV28,TGTGCCAGCAGAGGAGGGGAGGGGTTGGCCTACGAGCAGTACTTC,CASRGGEGLAYEQYF
once,14,TRBJ2-3,TRBD2,TRBV7-9,TGTGCCAGCAGCTTTATAGCGGGAGTAGATACGCAGTATTTT,CASSFIAGVDTQYF
once,19,TRBJ2-1,TRBD1,TRBV5-1,TGCGCCAGCAGCCTGCTTAGGACAGGGGGCATCCTAGCCTACAATGAGCAGTTCTTC,CASSLLRTGGILAYNEQFF
few,16,TRBJ1-2,TRBD1,TRBV6-1,TGTGCCAGCAGTGAAGTGGACAGGTTTGGGGGGCATGGCTACACCTTC,CASSEVDRFGGHGYTF
.,18,TRBJ1-6,TRBD1,TRBV19,TGTGCCAGTAGTCCACGGACAGGGGAAGGACACTCGGGGTCACCCCTCCACTTT,CASSPRTGEGHSGSPLHF
.,15,TRBJ2-7,TRBD1,TRBV2,TGTGCCGGGCGATGGGGACAGCGAAACTCCTACGAGCAGTACTTC,CAGRWGQRNSYEQYF
.,14,TRBJ2-7,.,TRBV28,TGTGCCAGCAGTTTATTGTCAGGGGACTACGAGCAGTACTTC,CASSLLSGDYEQYF
.,15,TRBJ1-3,.,TRBV5-1,TGCGCCAGCAGCCCGGAAGCGCGCTCTGGAAACACCATATATTTT,CASSPEARSGNTIYF
.,13,TRBJ2-5,TRBD2,TRBV11-3,TGTGCCAGCATCAGGCGGGAGAGGGAGACCCAGTACTTC,CASIRRERETQYF
.,14,TRBJ1-1,.,TRBV27,TGTGCCAGCAGTTTTTCTCGGGTGAACACTGAAGCTTTCTTT,CASSFSRVNTEAFF
.,13,TRBJ1-1,.,TRBV7-3,TGTGCCAGCAGTCAAGGGGGTGGAACTGAAGCTTTCTTT,CASSQGGGTEAFF
.,14,TRBJ1-1,.,TRBV5-1,TGCGCCAGCAGAGGAGGGCAGAAATACACTGAAGCTTTCTTT,CASRGGQKYTEAFF
.,15,TRBJ2-2,TRBD2,TRBV10-3,TGTGCCATCAGCCGGACTAGCGGGAACACCGGGGAGCTGTTTTTT,CAISRTSGNTGELFF
.,16,TRBJ1-4,TRBD1,TRBV19,TGTGCCAGTAGTTTTCAACAGGGGAGATTTAATGAAAAACTGTTTTTT,CASSFQQGRFNEKLFF
.,15,TRBJ1-1,.,TRBV7-9,TGTGCCAGCAGCTTAGCTTCGGGGAGAGGCACTGAAGCTTTCTTT,CASSLASGRGTEAFF
few,14,TRBJ1-1,TRBD1,TRBV5-1,TGCGCCAGCAGCGAACAGGGGATTAGGACTGAAGCTTTCTTT,CASSEQGIRTEAFF
.,18,TRBJ2-1,.,TRBV7-9,TGTGCCAGCAGCTTAGTTCTATATCCCCTGTGGTCCTACAATGAGCAGTTCTTC,CASSLVLYPLWSYNEQFF
.,15,TRBJ1-5,TRBD1,TRBV12-5,TGTGCTAGTGGTATTGGACAGGGACTAAATCAGCCCCAGCATTTT,CASGIGQGLNQPQHF
.,16,TRBJ2-7,.,TRBV2,TGTGCCAGCAGTTGGGATGGCGGGCCTGGGACCTACGAGCAGTACTTC,CASSWDGGPGTYEQYF
few,12,TRBJ1-1,.,TRBV7-9,TGTGCCAGCCGAGGGGACACCACTGAAGCTTTCTTT,CASRGDTTEAFF
.,15,TRBJ2-2,.,TRBV5-4,TGTGCCAGCACTAACGGACTACCGAACACCGGGGAGCTGTTTTTT,CASTNGLPNTGELFF
.,14,TRBJ2-2,.,TRBV5-4,TGTGCCAGCAGCTTGGCGGGGACTGTCGGGGAGCTGTTTTTT,CASSLAGTVGELFF
few,15,TRBJ2-1,.,TRBV9,TGTGCCAGCAGCGCGACAGTGAGCTCCTACAATGAGCAGTTCTTC,CASSATVSSYNEQFF
few,18,TRBJ2-4,TRBD2,TRBV2,TGTGTTTCCCAAGGAGGCGGGAGGGGTTTAGGGGACAAAAACATTCAGTACTTC,CVSQGGGRGLGDKNIQYF
.,13,TRBJ1-5,TRBD1,TRBV7-2,TGTGCCAGCAGCGTCAGGGGGAATCAGCCCCAGCATTTT,CASSVRGNQPQHF
.,15,TRBJ2-7,.,TRBV4-1,TGCGCCAGCAGCCAAGATCAAGGCAGGGGATACGAGCAGTACTTC,CASSQDQGRGYEQYF
.,17,TRBJ2-2,TRBD2,TRBV28,TGTGCCAGCAGGGACGGGACTAGCGGGAGGACCACCGGGGAGCTGTTTTTT,CASRDGTSGRTTGELFF
.,15,TRBJ1-2,TRBD1,TRBV19,TGTGCCAGTAGCCCTACCACAGGGGGTGCTGGTGGCTACACCTTC,CASSPTTGGAGGYTF
.,14,TRBJ2-7,.,TRBV4-1,TGCGCCAGCAGCCAAGTCCGGGGAACCTACGAGCAGTACTTC,CASSQVRGTYEQYF
.,12,TRBJ2-1,.,TRBV30,TGTGCCTGGAGTAAGCAATACAATGAGCAGTTCTTC,CAWSKQYNEQFF
.,15,TRBJ2-1,.,TRBV29-1,TGCAGCGTTGAAGAGGGGGGATCCCCTGGAGGTGAGCAGTTCTTC,CSVEEGGSPGGEQFF
.,16,TRBJ2-7,.,TRBV11-2,TGTGCCAGCAGCTTAGCTGGTCAGGTAGGGGCCTACGAGCAGTACTTC,CASSLAGQVGAYEQYF
.,16,TRBJ1-1,.,TRBV3-1/TRBV3-2,TGTGCCAGCAGCCAAGATAATCCGGGTGGCGGCACTGAAGCTTTCTTT,CASSQDNPGGGTEAFF
.,13,TRBJ2-7,TRBD1,TRBV12-3/TRBV12-4,TGTGCCAGCAGTGGGACAGGGAGCTACGAGCAGTACTTC,CASSGTGSYEQYF
.,13,TRBJ2-1,.,TRBV7-9,TGTGCCAGCAGCTTAGAAAGCCCCAATGAGCAGTTCTTC,CASSLESPNEQFF
.,15,TRBJ2-7,TRBD1,TRBV5-1,TGCGCCAGCAGCTTGGCGGCAGGGGGCACCTACGAGCAGTACTTC,CASSLAAGGTYEQYF
.,15,TRBJ2-1,TRBD2,TRBV27,TGTGCCAGCAGTTTAGGACTAGCGGGAAGGAATGAGCAGTTCTTC,CASSLGLAGRNEQFF
.,16,TRBJ2-1,TRBD2,TRBV24-1,TGTGCCACCAGTGATTTACTAGCGGGAGAATTAAGTGAGCAGTTCTTC,CATSDLLAGELSEQFF
.,16,TRBJ1-6,.,TRBV5-6,TGTGCCAGCAGCTTGGTGGGGAGCTCCTATAATTCACCCCTCCACTTT,CASSLVGSSYNSPLHF